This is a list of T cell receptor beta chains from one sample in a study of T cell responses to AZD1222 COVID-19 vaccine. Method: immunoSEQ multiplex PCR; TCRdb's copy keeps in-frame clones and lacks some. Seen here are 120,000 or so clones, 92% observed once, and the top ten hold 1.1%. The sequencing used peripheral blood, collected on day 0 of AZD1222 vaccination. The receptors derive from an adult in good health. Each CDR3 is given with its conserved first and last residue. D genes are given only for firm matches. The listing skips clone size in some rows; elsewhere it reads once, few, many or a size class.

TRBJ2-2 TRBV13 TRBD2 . CASSSSPGLAEYQGTGELFF TGTGCCAGCAGCTCGAGTCCGGGACTAGCGGAATATCAGGGAACCGGGGAGCTGTTTTTT
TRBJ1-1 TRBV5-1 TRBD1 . CASSLQGTGITNTEAFF TGCGCCAGCAGCTTGCAAGGGACAGGGATTACGAACACTGAAGCTTTCTTT
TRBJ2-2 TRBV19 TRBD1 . CASMDRGLTGELFF TGTGCCAGTATGGACAGGGGGCTCACCGGGGAGCTGTTTTTT
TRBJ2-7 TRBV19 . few CASSIGVRNYEQYF TGTGCCAGTAGTATAGGGGTGAGAAACTACGAGCAGTACTTC
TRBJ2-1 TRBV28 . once CASTSSGTSSSYNEQFF TGTGCCAGCACCTCATCCGGGACGTCGAGCTCCTACAATGAGCAGTTCTTC
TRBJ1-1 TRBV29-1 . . CSAQRGGVNTEAFF TGCAGCGCCCAACGGGGAGGAGTAAACACTGAAGCTTTCTTT
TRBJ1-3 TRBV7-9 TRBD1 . CASSTGQDSGNTIYF TGTGCCAGCAGCACCGGACAGGACTCTGGAAACACCATATATTTT
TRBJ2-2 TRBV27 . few CASSSRGVWVSGELFF TGTGCCAGCAGTTCCCGGGGCGTATGGGTATCCGGGGAGCTGTTTTTT
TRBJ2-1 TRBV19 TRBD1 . CASSMFPGQGYYNEQFF TGTGCCAGTAGTATGTTTCCGGGACAGGGCTACTACAATGAGCAGTTCTTC
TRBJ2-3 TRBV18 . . CASSPPNTDTQYF TGTGCCAGCTCCCCCCCTAACACCGATACGCAGTATTTT
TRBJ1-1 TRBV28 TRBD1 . CASTVDRVGTEAFF TGTGCCAGCACTGTTGACAGGGTTGGCACTGAAGCTTTCTTT
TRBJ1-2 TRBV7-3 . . CASSEGYGYGYTF TGTGCCAGCAGCGAGGGGTACGGCTATGGCTACACCTTC
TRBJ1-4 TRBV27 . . CASSPRGWEKLFF TGTGCCAGCAGCCCCAGAGGGTGGGAAAAACTGTTTTTT
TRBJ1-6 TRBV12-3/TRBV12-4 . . CASSLRHNSPLHF TGTGCCAGCAGTTTGAGGCATAATTCACCCCTCCACTTT
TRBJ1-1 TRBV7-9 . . CASSSTRDIFALNTEAFF TGTGCCAGCAGCTCGACGCGGGATATTTTTGCCCTGAACACTGAAGCTTTCTTT
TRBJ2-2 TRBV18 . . CASSFVLTENTGELFF TGTGCCAGCTCATTCGTACTTACAGAGAACACCGGGGAGCTGTTTTTT
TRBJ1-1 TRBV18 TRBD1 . CASSLTGGGMNTEAFF TGTGCCAGCTCACTGACAGGGGGGGGGATGAACACTGAAGCTTTCTTT
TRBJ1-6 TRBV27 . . CASSLNGDSPLHF TGTGCCAGCAGTTTGAACGGAGATTCACCCCTCCACTTT
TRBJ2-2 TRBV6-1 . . CASSDPGELFF TGTGCCAGCAGTGACCCCGGGGAGCTGTTTTTT
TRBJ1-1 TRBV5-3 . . CARSSRPENTEAFF TGTGCCAGAAGCTCCCGACCTGAGAACACTGAAGCTTTCTTT
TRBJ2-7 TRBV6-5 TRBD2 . CASSSLRSGIGEQYF TGTGCCAGCAGCTCTCTACGTAGCGGGATTGGCGAGCAGTACTTC
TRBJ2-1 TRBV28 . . CASSVGLGRTFRGEQFF TGTGCCAGCAGTGTAGGTCTGGGACGGACATTCAGAGGTGAGCAGTTCTTC
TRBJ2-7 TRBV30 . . CAWTPLTLGVGFHF TGTGCCTGGACCCCGTTAACACTGGGGGTGGGGTTCCACTTC
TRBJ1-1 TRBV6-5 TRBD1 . CASSYTGAGTEAFF TGTGCCAGCAGTTACACAGGGGCCGGGACTGAAGCTTTCTTT
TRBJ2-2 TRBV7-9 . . CASSLAPWRRADTGELFF TGTGCCAGCAGCTTAGCACCTTGGCGGAGGGCGGACACCGGGGAGCTGTTTTTT
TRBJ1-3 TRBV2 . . CASSEPRSGNTIYF TGTGCCAGCAGTGAGCCCCGATCTGGAAACACCATATATTTT
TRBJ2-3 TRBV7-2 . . CASSPPGGVSDTQYF TGTGCCAGCAGCCCACCCGGTGGGGTGTCAGATACGCAGTATTTT
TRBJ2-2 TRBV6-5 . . CASKRAGNTGELFF TGTGCCAGCAAGCGGGCAGGGAACACCGGGGAGCTGTTTTTT
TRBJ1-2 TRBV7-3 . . CASSLTLSTLKVGYTF TGTGCCAGCAGCTTAACGTTGAGCACGCTTAAAGTTGGCTACACCTTC
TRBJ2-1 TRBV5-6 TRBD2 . CASSLRAGRDEQFF TGTGCCAGCAGCTTGAGAGCGGGAAGGGATGAGCAGTTCTTC
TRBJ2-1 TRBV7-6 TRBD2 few CASSITSATYNEQFF TGTGCCAGCAGCATCACTAGCGCAACCTACAATGAGCAGTTCTTC
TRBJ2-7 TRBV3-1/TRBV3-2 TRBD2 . CASALGGSHHEQYF TGTGCCAGCGCCCTCGGGGGGAGTCACCACGAGCAGTACTTC
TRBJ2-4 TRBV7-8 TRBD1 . CASSLGWTGGTKNIQYF TGTGCCAGCAGCTTAGGGTGGACAGGGGGAACCAAAAACATTCAGTACTTC